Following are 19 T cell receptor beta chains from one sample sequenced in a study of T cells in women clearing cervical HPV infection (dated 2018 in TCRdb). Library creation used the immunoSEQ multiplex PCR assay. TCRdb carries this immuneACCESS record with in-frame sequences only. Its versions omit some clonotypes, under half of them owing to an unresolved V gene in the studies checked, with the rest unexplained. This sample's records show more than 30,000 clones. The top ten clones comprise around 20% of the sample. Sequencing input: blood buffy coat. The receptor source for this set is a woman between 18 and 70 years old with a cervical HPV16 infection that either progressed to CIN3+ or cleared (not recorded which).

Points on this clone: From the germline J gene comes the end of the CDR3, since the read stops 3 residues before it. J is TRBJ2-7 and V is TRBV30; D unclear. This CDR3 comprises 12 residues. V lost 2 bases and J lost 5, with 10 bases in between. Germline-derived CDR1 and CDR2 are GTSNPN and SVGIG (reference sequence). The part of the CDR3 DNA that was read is TGTGCCTGGAGTCACTTTAACCACGAG. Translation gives CAWSHFNHE. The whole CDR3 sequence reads CAWSHFNHEQYF. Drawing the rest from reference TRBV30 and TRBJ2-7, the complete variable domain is SQTIHQWPATLVQPVGSPLSLECTVEGTSNPNLYWYRQAAGRGLQLLFYSVGIGQISSEVPQNLSASRPQDRQFILSSKKLLLSDSGFYLCAWSHFNHEQYFGPGTRLTVT.

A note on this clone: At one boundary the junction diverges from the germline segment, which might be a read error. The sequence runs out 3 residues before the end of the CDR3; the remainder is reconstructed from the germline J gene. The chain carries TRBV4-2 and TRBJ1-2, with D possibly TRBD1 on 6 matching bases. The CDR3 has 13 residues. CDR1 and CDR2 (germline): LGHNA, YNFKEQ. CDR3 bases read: TGCGCCAGCAGTCCTCAGCAGGGGCGAGGC. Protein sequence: CASSPQQGRG. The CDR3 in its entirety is CASSPQQGRGYTF.

CDR3 DNA, as far as it was read: TGTGCCAGCAGCGATACCGGGACTTGGTCCGAG. This translates into CASSDTGTWSE. The entire CDR3 protein is CASSDTGTWSEQYF. The V call is TRBV5-6, the J call TRBJ2-7; possible D gene TRBD2, 6 bases. The DNA ends 3 residues before the CDR3 does, and the rest of the CDR3 is filled in from the germline J gene. V was cut by 4 bases and J by 6 bases, with 17 bases left in between. CDR1 is SGHDT, CDR2 YYEEEE, per germline. This CDR3 spans 14 amino acids.

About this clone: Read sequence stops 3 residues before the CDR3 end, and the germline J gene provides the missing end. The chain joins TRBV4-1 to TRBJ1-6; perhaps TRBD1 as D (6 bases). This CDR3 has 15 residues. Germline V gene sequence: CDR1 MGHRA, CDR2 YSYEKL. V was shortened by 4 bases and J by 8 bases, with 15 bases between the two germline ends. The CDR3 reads CASSPRTEPYSPLHF. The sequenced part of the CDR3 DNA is TGCGCCAGCAGCCCCCGGACAGAACCCTATTCACCC.

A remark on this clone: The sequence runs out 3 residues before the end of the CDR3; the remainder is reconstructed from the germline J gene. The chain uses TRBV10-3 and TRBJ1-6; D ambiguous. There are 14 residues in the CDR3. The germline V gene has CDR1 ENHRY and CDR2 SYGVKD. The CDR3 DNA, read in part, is TGTGCCATCAGTGAGTCGGGTCCCGGGTGGCCC. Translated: CAISESGPGWP. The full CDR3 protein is CAISESGPGWPLHF.

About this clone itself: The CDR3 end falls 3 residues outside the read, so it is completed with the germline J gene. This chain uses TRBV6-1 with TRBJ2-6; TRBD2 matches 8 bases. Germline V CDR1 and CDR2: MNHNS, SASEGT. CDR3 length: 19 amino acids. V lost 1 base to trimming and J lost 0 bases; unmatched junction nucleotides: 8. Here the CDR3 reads CASSEVRIGGVSGANVLTF. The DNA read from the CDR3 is TGTGCCAGCAGTGAAGTACGTATCGGGGGGGTCTCTGGGGCCAACGTC.

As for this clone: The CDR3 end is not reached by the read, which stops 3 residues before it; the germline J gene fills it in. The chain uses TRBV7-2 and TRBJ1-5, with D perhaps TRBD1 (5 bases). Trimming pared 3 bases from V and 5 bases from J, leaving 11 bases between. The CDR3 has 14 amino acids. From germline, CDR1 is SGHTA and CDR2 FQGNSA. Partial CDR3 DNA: TGTGCCAGCAGCTTTTGGGGGGGGGATCAGCCC. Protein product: CASSFWGGDQP. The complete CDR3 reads CASSFWGGDQPQHF.

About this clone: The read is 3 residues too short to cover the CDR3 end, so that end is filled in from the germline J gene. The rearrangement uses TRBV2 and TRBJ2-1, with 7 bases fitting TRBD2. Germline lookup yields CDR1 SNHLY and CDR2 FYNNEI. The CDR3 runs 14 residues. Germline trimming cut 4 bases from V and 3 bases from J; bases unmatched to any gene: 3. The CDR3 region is CASSGGGGYNEQFF. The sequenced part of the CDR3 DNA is TGTGCCAGCAGTGGGGGCGGGGGCTACAATGAG.

CDR3 bases read: TGCGCCAGCAGCTACCGCCTGGGACAGGGTATGACC. Encoded protein: CASSYRLGQGMT. The CDR3 in its entirety is CASSYRLGQGMTQYF. The chain links TRBV5-1 to TRBJ2-5; 9 bases fit TRBD1. With the read ending 3 residues before the CDR3 end, the germline J gene is used to fill in that end. The CDR3 spans 15 residues. Trimming took 3 bases from V and 7 from J; bases not matched to a gene: 10. Germline V gives CDR1 SGHRS, CDR2 YFSETQ.

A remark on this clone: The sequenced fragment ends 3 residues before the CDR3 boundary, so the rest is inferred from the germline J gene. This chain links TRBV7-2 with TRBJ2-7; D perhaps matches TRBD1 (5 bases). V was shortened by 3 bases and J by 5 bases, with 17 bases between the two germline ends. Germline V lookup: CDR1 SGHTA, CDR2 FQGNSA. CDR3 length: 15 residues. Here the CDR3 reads CASSFITWGSNEQYF. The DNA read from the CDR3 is TGTGCCAGCAGCTTTATTACGTGGGGCAGCAACGAG. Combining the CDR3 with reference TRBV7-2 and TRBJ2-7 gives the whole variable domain GAGVSQSPSNKVTEKGKDVELRCDPISGHTALYWYRQSLGQGLEFLIYFQGNSAPDKSGLPSDRFSAERTGGSVSTLTIQRTQQEDSAVYLCASSFITWGSNEQYFGPGTRLTVT.

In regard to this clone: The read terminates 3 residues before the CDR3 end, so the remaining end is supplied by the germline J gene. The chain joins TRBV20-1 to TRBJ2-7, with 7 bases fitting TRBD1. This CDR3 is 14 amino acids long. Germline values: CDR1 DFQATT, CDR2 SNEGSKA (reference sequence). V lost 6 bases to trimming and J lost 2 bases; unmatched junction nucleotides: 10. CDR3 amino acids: CSANPRQGAYEQYF. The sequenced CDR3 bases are TGCAGTGCCAACCCCCGACAGGGCGCCTACGAG.

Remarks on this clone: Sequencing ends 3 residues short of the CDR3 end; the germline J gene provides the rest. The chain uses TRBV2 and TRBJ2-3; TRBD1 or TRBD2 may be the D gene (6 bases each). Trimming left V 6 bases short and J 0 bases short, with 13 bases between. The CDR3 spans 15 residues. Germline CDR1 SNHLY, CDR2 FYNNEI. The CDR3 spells CASRDTGRSTDTQYF. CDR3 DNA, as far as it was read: TGTGCCAGCAGGGATACAGGGAGGAGCACAGATACG.

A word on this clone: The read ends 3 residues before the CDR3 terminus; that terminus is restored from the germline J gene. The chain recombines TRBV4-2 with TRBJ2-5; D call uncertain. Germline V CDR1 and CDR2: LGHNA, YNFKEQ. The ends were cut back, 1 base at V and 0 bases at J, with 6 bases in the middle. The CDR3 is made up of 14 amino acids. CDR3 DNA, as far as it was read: TGTGCCAGCAGCCAAGTTCAGTACCAAGAGACC. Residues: CASSQVQYQET. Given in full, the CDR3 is CASSQVQYQETQYF.

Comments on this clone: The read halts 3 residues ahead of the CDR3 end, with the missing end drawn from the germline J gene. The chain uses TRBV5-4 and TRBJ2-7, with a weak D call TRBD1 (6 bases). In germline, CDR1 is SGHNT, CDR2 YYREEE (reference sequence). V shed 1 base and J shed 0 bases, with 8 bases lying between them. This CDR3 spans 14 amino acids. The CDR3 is CASSLKDSSYEQYF. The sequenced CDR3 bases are TGTGCCAGCAGCTTGAAGGACAGCTCCTACGAG.

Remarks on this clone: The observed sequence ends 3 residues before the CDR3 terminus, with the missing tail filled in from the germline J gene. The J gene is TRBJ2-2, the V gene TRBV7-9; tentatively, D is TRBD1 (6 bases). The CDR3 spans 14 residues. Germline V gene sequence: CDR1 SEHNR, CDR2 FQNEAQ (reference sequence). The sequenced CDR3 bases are TGTGCCAGCAGCTTAGCACAGGGTAATGAAAAG. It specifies CASSLAQGNEK. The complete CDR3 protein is CASSLAQGNEKLFF.

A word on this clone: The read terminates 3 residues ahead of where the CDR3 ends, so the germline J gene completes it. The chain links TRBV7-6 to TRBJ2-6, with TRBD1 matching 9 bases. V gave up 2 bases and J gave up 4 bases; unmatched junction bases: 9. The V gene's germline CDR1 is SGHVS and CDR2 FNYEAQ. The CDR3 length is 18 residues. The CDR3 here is CASSLRGTGPFGANVLTF. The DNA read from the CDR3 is TGTGCCAGCAGCTTACGCGGGACAGGGCCATTCGGGGCCAACGTC.

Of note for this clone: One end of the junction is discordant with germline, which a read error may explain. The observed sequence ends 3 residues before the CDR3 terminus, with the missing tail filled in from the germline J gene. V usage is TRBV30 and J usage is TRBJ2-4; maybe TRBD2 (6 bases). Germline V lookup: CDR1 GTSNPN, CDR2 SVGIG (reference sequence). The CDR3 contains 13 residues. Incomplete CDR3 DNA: TGTTCCTGGGCTCCGACTAGTTTGGAGACT. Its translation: CSWAPTSLET. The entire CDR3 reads CSWAPTSLETQYF.

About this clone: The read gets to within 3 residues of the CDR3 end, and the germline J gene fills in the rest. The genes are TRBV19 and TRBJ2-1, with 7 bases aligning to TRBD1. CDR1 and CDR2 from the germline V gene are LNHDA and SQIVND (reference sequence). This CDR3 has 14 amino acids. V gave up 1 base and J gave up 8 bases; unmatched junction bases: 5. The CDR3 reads CASSIGQGVHEQFF. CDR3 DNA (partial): TGTGCCAGTAGTATAGGACAGGGTGTCCATGAG.

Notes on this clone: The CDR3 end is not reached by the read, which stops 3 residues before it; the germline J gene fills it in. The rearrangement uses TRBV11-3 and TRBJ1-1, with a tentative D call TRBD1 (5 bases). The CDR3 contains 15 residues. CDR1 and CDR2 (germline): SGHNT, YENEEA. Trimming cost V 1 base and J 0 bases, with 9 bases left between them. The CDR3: CASSLGTTMNTEAFF. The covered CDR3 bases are TGTGCCAGCAGCTTAGGGACAACCATGAACACTGAA.